This T cell receptor beta chain was documented in a study of lymphopenia after photon versus proton radiotherapy (dated by TCRdb to about 2019). The study in broad terms: The study compared the immunological effects of photon versus proton radiation therapy in patients with gastrointestinal tumors who developed high-grade lymphopenia. The cohort comprised roughly 20 patients with gastrointestinal tumors who received either photon or proton therapy and then developed lymphopenia. The goal of the study was to characterize the differences between the two radiation modalities in how they affect the immune system. The paper as a whole reports these results and caveats: After the lymphocyte count nadir, repertoires from photon-treated patients showed oligoclonal expansion, particularly of CD8+ Temra cells, and this expansion drove the decline in diversity. The survival association was assessed only in patients who died, and better survival with proton therapy was presented by the authors as a possibility rather than a demonstrated result. Proton-treated patients stayed relatively stable during treatment, while photon-treated patients lost naive T cells and TCR diversity and gained effector/memory populations. Across the cohort, an inverse correlation was found between a larger post-nadir drop in TCR diversity and overall survival time among patients who died.

Libraries were prepared through the immunoSEQ multiplex PCR assay. T cell repertoires were profiled with deep sequencing of rearranged TCR beta loci together with multiparametric flow cytometry. TCRdb obtained this table from immuneACCESS and retained in-frame rearrangements with V and J assigned. These tables miss some clones; where compared with another copy, unresolved V genes account for less than half of the shortfall, and the remainder is unexplained. The sample contains 43,000 or so clones, roughly 85% of them found a single time. 2.2% of the sample comes from the top ten. As to this clone: Its antigen target is currently unknown. Base qualities are not recorded, but no much larger clone differs from it by a single base.

The germline V gene encodes CDR1 MRHNA and CDR2 SNTAGT. From its cysteine to its phenylalanine, the CDR3 spans 19 amino acids. The retained sequence is limited to the CDR3, 57 bases, with the frame set at the first base. V and J are truncated by 0 bases and 1 base respectively, leaving an intervening sequence of 19 bases. The receptor comes from a man in his forties or fifties with gastric cancer. Sequenced here: peripheral blood, sampled from a patient treated with photon-based radiotherapy. Recombination linked TRBV6-4 to TRBJ2-1; tentative D gene TRBD2, with 6 bases matching. The CDR3 region: CASSDSPGFASVSYNEQFF. The base sequence is TGTGCCAGCAGTGACTCCCCCGGGTTTGCTAGCGTGTCCTACAATGAGCAGTTCTTC.